Sequencing of this T cell receptor (beta chain) was carried out in a study of CXCR3-negative and CXCR3-positive naive CD8 T cells. Germline V gene data show CDR1 as KGHSH and CDR2 as LQKENI. The CDR3 sequence is 17 residues long. UMI labels and 5' RACE were used to prepare the TRB cDNA libraries. TCRdb re-called the 5' RACE reads and catalogs CDR3 proteins one per entry, DNA excluded. The specimen's table records tens of thousands of distinct CDR3 sequences. The specimen sequenced was naive CXCR3- CD8+ T cells from blood. Subset here: CD45RO-CCR7+CD27+CD95- naive CD8+ T cells lacking CXCR3 (TNR3-). This sequence joins TRBV18 and TRBJ1-4; TCRdb's D call of TRBD1 is untestable without DNA. The sequence derives from a human donor in good health. Some clones in this sample may be carry-over from other donors' samples. The CDR3 spells CASSPPPGAGTNEKLFF. The whole variable domain, remainder taken from reference TRBV18 and TRBJ1-4, is NAGVMQNPRHLVRRRGQEARLRCSPMKGHSHVYWYRQLPEEGLKFMVYLQKENIIDESGMPKERFSAEFPKEGPSILRIQQVVRGDSAAYFCASSPPPGAGTNEKLFFGSGTQLSVL.